These T cell receptor beta chains were read from a single sample in a study of shared clonotypes between healthy human individuals. TCRdb's copy holds only in-frame clones and misses some; the assay was immunoSEQ multiplex PCR. The data show over a million clones, roughly 98% seen once. Sequencing input: naive CD4+ T cells sorted from blood. These receptors all stem from a man between 25 and 39 years old in good health. The CDR3 runs from the conserved cysteine through the conserved F or W. D genes are given only for firm matches. Clone sizes are given selectively: once, few, many, or a class where the clone is expanded.

v_call: TRBV5-5; clone_size: .; j_call: TRBJ2-7; d_call: .; cdr3_aa: CASSLQGYEQYF; cdr3_nt: TGTGCCAGCAGCCTTCAGGGGTACGAGCAGTACTTC
v_call: TRBV5-1; clone_size: .; j_call: TRBJ2-7; d_call: TRBD2; cdr3_aa: CASSKMLAGGPNEQYF; cdr3_nt: TGCGCCAGCAGCAAAATGCTAGCGGGAGGGCCGAACGAGCAGTACTTC
v_call: TRBV19; clone_size: .; j_call: TRBJ2-7; d_call: TRBD2; cdr3_aa: CASSMGSGNRYEQYF; cdr3_nt: TGTGCCAGTAGTATGGGTAGCGGGAACCGCTACGAGCAGTACTTC
v_call: TRBV18; clone_size: .; j_call: TRBJ2-1; d_call: .; cdr3_aa: CASSPKLGNEQFF; cdr3_nt: TGTGCCAGCTCACCAAAACTAGGCAATGAGCAGTTCTTC
v_call: TRBV10-1; clone_size: .; j_call: TRBJ2-7; d_call: .; cdr3_aa: CASRSQAGNEQYF; cdr3_nt: TGCGCCAGCAGAAGTCAAGCGGGCAACGAGCAGTACTTC
v_call: TRBV7-8; clone_size: .; j_call: TRBJ2-7; d_call: .; cdr3_aa: CASSLAGISYEQYF; cdr3_nt: TGTGCCAGCAGCTTAGCAGGGATCTCCTACGAGCAGTACTTC
v_call: TRBV5-4; clone_size: .; j_call: TRBJ2-7; d_call: .; cdr3_aa: CASSDQGGEQYF; cdr3_nt: TGTGCCAGCAGCGACCAGGGCGGCGAGCAGTACTTC
v_call: TRBV6-5; clone_size: .; j_call: TRBJ1-2; d_call: .; cdr3_aa: CASSWTAANYGYTF; cdr3_nt: TGTGCCAGCAGCTGGACAGCAGCTAACTATGGCTACACCTTC
v_call: TRBV28; clone_size: once; j_call: TRBJ1-2; d_call: .; cdr3_aa: CASSLREHYGYTF; cdr3_nt: TGTGCCAGCAGTTTGAGGGAGCACTATGGCTACACCTTC
v_call: TRBV9; clone_size: .; j_call: TRBJ2-3; d_call: TRBD2; cdr3_aa: CASSVSSGRSGDTQYF; cdr3_nt: TGTGCCAGCAGCGTCTCTAGCGGGAGGTCGGGAGATACGCAGTATTTT
v_call: TRBV18; clone_size: .; j_call: TRBJ1-5; d_call: TRBD1; cdr3_aa: CASSPGQGSNQPQHF; cdr3_nt: TGTGCCAGCTCACCCGGACAGGGGAGCAATCAGCCCCAGCATTTT
v_call: TRBV28; clone_size: .; j_call: TRBJ1-5; d_call: TRBD1; cdr3_aa: CASRTPGQGYQPQHF; cdr3_nt: TGTGCCAGCAGAACTCCGGGACAGGGGTATCAGCCCCAGCATTTT
v_call: TRBV6-5; clone_size: .; j_call: TRBJ2-1; d_call: .; cdr3_aa: CASSYPSVWGYNEQFF; cdr3_nt: TGTGCCAGCAGTTACCCTTCAGTCTGGGGGTACAATGAGCAGTTCTTC
v_call: TRBV7-9; clone_size: once; j_call: TRBJ2-1; d_call: TRBD2; cdr3_aa: CADGLAGASEQFF; cdr3_nt: TGTGCCGACGGACTAGCGGGGGCGAGTGAGCAGTTCTTC
v_call: TRBV5-4; clone_size: .; j_call: TRBJ2-3; d_call: TRBD2; cdr3_aa: CASSFLTASGTLDTQYF; cdr3_nt: TGTGCCAGCAGCTTTTTGACGGCTAGCGGGACCCTGGATACGCAGTATTTT
v_call: TRBV10-3; clone_size: .; j_call: TRBJ1-3; d_call: .; cdr3_aa: CAIKEGQDDSGNTIYF; cdr3_nt: TGTGCCATCAAGGAAGGACAAGACGACTCTGGAAACACCATATATTTT
v_call: TRBV5-1; clone_size: .; j_call: TRBJ2-7; d_call: TRBD2; cdr3_aa: CASSLARGRSSGDSYEQYF; cdr3_nt: TGCGCCAGCAGCTTGGCCCGGGGCCGTTCGAGCGGGGACTCCTACGAGCAGTACTTC
v_call: TRBV2; clone_size: .; j_call: TRBJ1-2; d_call: .; cdr3_aa: CASSDGGRSYGYTF; cdr3_nt: TGTGCCAGCAGTGATGGGGGGCGCAGCTATGGCTACACCTTC
v_call: TRBV19; clone_size: few; j_call: TRBJ1-2; d_call: .; cdr3_aa: CASSTRAATYGYTF; cdr3_nt: TGTGCCAGTAGTACCCGGGCAGCAACTTATGGCTACACCTTC
v_call: TRBV14; clone_size: few; j_call: TRBJ1-1; d_call: TRBD1; cdr3_aa: CASSHRTGRDTEAFF; cdr3_nt: TGTGCCAGCAGCCATAGGACAGGGAGGGACACTGAAGCTTTCTTT
v_call: TRBV2; clone_size: .; j_call: TRBJ1-5; d_call: .; cdr3_aa: CASSVYLDQPQHF; cdr3_nt: TGTGCCAGCAGTGTTTATCTGGATCAGCCCCAGCATTTT
v_call: TRBV5-4; clone_size: .; j_call: TRBJ1-4; d_call: .; cdr3_aa: CASSLGGATNEKLFF; cdr3_nt: TGTGCCAGCAGCTTGGGGGGCGCAACTAATGAAAAACTGTTTTTT
v_call: TRBV2; clone_size: .; j_call: TRBJ1-1; d_call: TRBD1; cdr3_aa: CASTLWPGQGASMNTEAFF; cdr3_nt: TGTGCCAGCACTCTCTGGCCGGGACAGGGGGCGAGCATGAACACTGAAGCTTTCTTT
v_call: TRBV18; clone_size: .; j_call: TRBJ2-3; d_call: TRBD2; cdr3_aa: CASSPPGLAATDTQYF; cdr3_nt: TGTGCCAGCTCACCTCCGGGACTAGCGGCCACAGATACGCAGTATTTT
v_call: TRBV7-9; clone_size: .; j_call: TRBJ1-2; d_call: .; cdr3_aa: CASSLEYQDHGYTF; cdr3_nt: TGTGCCAGCAGCTTAGAATATCAGGACCATGGCTACACCTTC
v_call: TRBV6-1; clone_size: .; j_call: TRBJ1-1; d_call: .; cdr3_aa: CASSDRGRPNTEAFF; cdr3_nt: TGTGCCAGCAGTGACCGGGGCAGGCCGAACACTGAAGCTTTCTTT
v_call: TRBV7-8; clone_size: .; j_call: TRBJ2-7; d_call: .; cdr3_aa: CASSASPGFREQYF; cdr3_nt: TGTGCCAGCAGCGCTAGTCCGGGCTTCCGGGAGCAGTACTTC
v_call: TRBV7-9; clone_size: few; j_call: TRBJ2-7; d_call: .; cdr3_aa: CASSHTYEQYF; cdr3_nt: TGTGCCAGCAGCCATACATACGAGCAGTACTTC
v_call: TRBV29-1; clone_size: .; j_call: TRBJ1-2; d_call: TRBD1; cdr3_aa: CSVDSPRQGRSSNYGYTF; cdr3_nt: TGCAGCGTTGATTCCCCCAGACAGGGGCGATCGTCGAACTATGGCTACACCTTC
v_call: TRBV5-6; clone_size: .; j_call: TRBJ2-2; d_call: TRBD2; cdr3_aa: CASSFSTSGRPGELFF; cdr3_nt: TGTGCCAGCAGCTTCTCGACTAGCGGGAGGCCCGGGGAGCTGTTTTTT
v_call: TRBV11-2; clone_size: .; j_call: TRBJ2-1; d_call: TRBD2; cdr3_aa: CASSGRGSYNEQFF; cdr3_nt: TGTGCCAGCAGCGGGAGGGGTTCCTACAATGAGCAGTTCTTC
v_call: TRBV7-8; clone_size: .; j_call: TRBJ2-7; d_call: TRBD2; cdr3_aa: CASSWTSEVYEQYF; cdr3_nt: TGTGCCAGCAGCTGGACTAGTGAGGTCTACGAGCAGTACTTC
v_call: TRBV4-1; clone_size: .; j_call: TRBJ1-5; d_call: TRBD1; cdr3_aa: CASSHTGERYQPQHF; cdr3_nt: TGCGCCAGCAGCCATACAGGGGAAAGGTATCAGCCCCAGCATTTT
v_call: TRBV29-1; clone_size: .; j_call: TRBJ2-7; d_call: TRBD2; cdr3_aa: CSVGPLAGVSEQYF; cdr3_nt: TGCAGCGTTGGCCCCCTAGCGGGAGTAAGTGAGCAGTACTTC
v_call: TRBV15; clone_size: .; j_call: TRBJ2-1; d_call: .; cdr3_aa: CATSNGERPSYNEQFF; cdr3_nt: TGTGCCACCAGCAACGGGGAGCGCCCTTCCTACAATGAGCAGTTCTTC
v_call: TRBV29-1; clone_size: .; j_call: TRBJ2-3; d_call: .; cdr3_aa: CSVESASPTGAGITDTQYF; cdr3_nt: TGCAGCGTTGAATCCGCTTCCCCCACCGGGGCGGGGATAACAGATACGCAGTATTTT